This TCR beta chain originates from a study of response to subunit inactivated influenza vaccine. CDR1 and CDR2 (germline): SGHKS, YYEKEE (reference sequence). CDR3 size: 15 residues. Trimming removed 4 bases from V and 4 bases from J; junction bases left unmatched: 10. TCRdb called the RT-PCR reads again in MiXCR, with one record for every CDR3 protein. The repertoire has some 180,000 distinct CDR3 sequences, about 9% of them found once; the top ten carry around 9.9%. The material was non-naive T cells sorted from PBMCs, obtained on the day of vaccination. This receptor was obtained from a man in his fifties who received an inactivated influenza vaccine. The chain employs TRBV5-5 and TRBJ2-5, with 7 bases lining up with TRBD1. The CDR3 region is CASSGKWDSAETQYF. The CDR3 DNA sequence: TGTGCCAGCAGCGGCAAATGGGACAGCGCAGAGACCCAGTACTTC.